These 25 T cell receptor beta chains came from one sample sequenced in a study of T-cell reconstitution after alpha-beta-depleted transplantation in children. For TCRbeta, the library was prepared with unique molecular identifiers. TCRdb ran MiXCR on the PCR reads and lists one entry per CDR3 protein. The table lists 200,000 to 250,000 distinct CDR3 sequences, 9.5% to 13% of them singletons. Sequenced material: PBMCs, taken before TCRalphabeta/CD19-depleted stem cell transplant. The receptors here all came from a child younger than two with acute myeloid leukemia, due to receive a stem cell transplant.

Ten or more counts support this clonotype. This CDR3 is CSGRGNNEKLFF. CDR3 bases: TGCAGCGGGAGGGGCAATAATGAAAAACTGTTTTTT. The chain joins TRBV29-1 to TRBJ1-4, with D maybe TRBD1 (5 bases). The CDR3 has 12 amino acids. V dropped 7 bases and J dropped 4 bases, with 10 bases sitting between them. Germline lookup yields CDR1 SQVTM and CDR2 ANQGSEA.

The chain joins TRBV25-1 to TRBJ2-1; the match to TRBD1 covers 9 bases. Germline V CDR1 and CDR2: MGHDK, SYGVNS. V dropped 2 bases and J dropped 6; count of bases not matched to a gene: 5. This CDR3 contains 15 residues. CDR3 sequence (DNA): TGTGCCAGCAGTGAAGGCACAGGGGGCTTCAATGAGCAGTTCTTC. As protein: CASSEGTGGFNEQFF.

CDR3 amino acids: CASNLDRNYGYTF. In DNA, the CDR3 is TGTGCCAGCAACCTAGACAGGAACTATGGCTACACCTTC. The rearrangement links TRBV6-1 to TRBJ1-2; TRBD1 might be the D (6 bases). V lost 7 bases and J lost 2, with 11 bases in between. The CDR3 loop spans 13 amino acids. Germline CDR1 is MNHNS and CDR2 is SASEGT.

The sample holds many counts of this clonotype. This chain connects TRBV2 to TRBJ1-5; D is uncertain. V lost 3 bases to trimming and J lost 5 bases, with 11 bases between them. The germline gives CDR1 SNHLY, CDR2 FYNNEI. The CDR3 is made up of 14 amino acids. CDR3 protein: CASSESDPHQPQHF. CDR3 nucleotides: TGTGCCAGCAGTGAGTCGGACCCCCATCAGCCCCAGCATTTT.

This clonotype was detected ten times or more. This chain connects TRBV18 to TRBJ2-1; D remains ambiguous. V was cut by 6 bases and J by 8 bases, with 8 bases left in between. Germline values: CDR1 KGHSH, CDR2 LQKENI. The CDR3 is 11 residues long. In DNA form, the CDR3 reads TGTGCCAGCTCCGCCCAGGATGAGCAGTTCTTC. Encoded protein: CASSAQDEQFF.

This clonotype was found many times. The chain employs TRBV5-1 and TRBJ2-7; D is possibly TRBD1 (6 bases). The CDR3 spans 13 residues. The V end lost 4 bases, the J end lost 4 bases, and 12 bases lay between the germline ends. Germline assignment: CDR1 SGHRS and CDR2 YFSETQ. For the CDR3, the DNA is TGCGCCAGCAGCCCAACAGGGATGTACGAGCAGTACTTC. Residues: CASSPTGMYEQYF.

This clonotype showed up just a few times. The chain recombines TRBV11-2 with TRBJ2-5, with D possibly being TRBD2 (5 bases). The germline gives CDR1 SGHAT, CDR2 FQNNGV. Trimming took off 2 bases at V and 5 bases at J, with 15 bases between the two ends. The CDR3 is made up of 15 amino acids. The CDR3 DNA reads TGTGCCAGCAGCTTAACGAGGGCTATTTTGGAGACCCAGTACTTC. Protein: CASSLTRAILETQYF.

This clonotype turned up a few times. The V and J genes are TRBV3-1 and TRBJ1-6, with D perhaps TRBD1 (6 bases). V was cut by 2 bases and J by 10 bases, with 21 bases left in between. From germline, CDR1 is LGHDT and CDR2 YNNKEL (reference sequence). The CDR3 runs to 17 residues. CDR3 in amino acids: CASSQMPYREGYSPLHF. Here the CDR3 DNA reads TGTGCCAGCAGCCAAATGCCCTACAGGGAGGGCTACTCACCCCTCCACTTT.

Many counts were recorded for this clonotype. Here the CDR3 reads CASSTQSYTGELFF. The CDR3 nucleotides are TGTGCCAGCAGTACCCAGAGTTACACCGGGGAGCTGTTTTTT. This chain joins TRBV5-5 and TRBJ2-2; D is unclear. V dropped 5 bases and J dropped 3 bases, with 11 bases sitting between them. The CDR3 is 14 amino acids. Germline CDR1 SGHKS, CDR2 YYEKEE (reference sequence). Variable domain in full (rest from reference TRBV5-5 and TRBJ2-2): DAGVTQSPTHLIKTRGQQVTLRCSPISGHKSVSWYQQVLGQGPQFIFQYYEKEERGRGNFPDRFSARQFPNYSSELNVNALLLGDSALYLCASSTQSYTGELFFGEGSRLTVL.

At least ten counts were recorded for this clonotype. The V gene is TRBV6-1, the J gene TRBJ1-4; 7 bases fit TRBD1. The CDR3 totals 15 residues. Germline lookup yields CDR1 MNHNS and CDR2 SASEGT. Germline trimming cut 10 bases from V and 0 bases from J; bases unmatched to any gene: 8. The CDR3 DNA sequence: TGTGCCACCCAAGGGCAGGGGGCAACTAATGAAAAACTGTTTTTT. This codes for CATQGQGATNEKLFF.

This clonotype has just a few counts. The rearrangement joins TRBV7-9 to TRBJ2-1; D remains unclear. Per germline, CDR1 SEHNR and CDR2 FQNEAQ (reference sequence). The V gene lost 4 bases and the J gene lost 6 bases, with 13 bases spanning the gap. There are 14 residues in the CDR3. DNA of the CDR3: TGTGCCAGCAGCTCCGCCCGCAGCCCCAATGAGCAGTTCTTC. This encodes CASSSARSPNEQFF.

The rearrangement uses TRBV2 and TRBJ2-2; D remains ambiguous. V lost 4 bases to trimming and J lost 6 bases, with 15 bases between them. The CDR3 totals 15 residues. Germline assignment: CDR1 SNHLY and CDR2 FYNNEI. Written as DNA, the CDR3 is TGTGCCAGCAGTGTAAGCCCGAGAAGCTCCGGGGAGCTGTTTTTT. As protein: CASSVSPRSSGELFF.

This clonotype turned up a few times. The chain links TRBV7-2 to TRBJ2-3, with D uncertain. V lost 4 bases and J lost 7, with 12 bases in between. There are 13 residues in the CDR3. Germline V gene data show CDR1 as SGHTA and CDR2 as FQGNSA. The CDR3 is CASSYELFNTQYF. In nucleotides, the CDR3 is TGTGCCAGCAGCTACGAGCTATTCAATACGCAGTATTTT.

This clonotype was seen many times. The J gene is TRBJ1-1, the V gene TRBV6-2 or TRBV6-3; unclear D gene. The V gene lost 5 bases and the J gene lost 10 bases, with 14 bases spanning the gap. The CDR3 contains 12 residues. The germline gives CDR1 MNHEY, CDR2 SVGEGT. The CDR3 sequence: CASSLKSGLAFF. The DNA of the CDR3 is TGTGCCAGCAGTCTCAAATCAGGATTAGCTTTCTTT.

This clonotype has a count of ten or more. V is TRBV10-1 and J is TRBJ2-1, with a tentative D call TRBD1 (5 bases). Trimming removed 6 bases at V and 2 bases at J, with 17 bases between. This CDR3 spans 16 amino acids. CDR1 and CDR2 (germline): WNHNN, SYGVQD (reference sequence). The CDR3 is CASSPPGRDAYNEQFF. The CDR3 DNA follows: TGCGCCAGCAGCCCCCCGGGCAGGGATGCCTACAATGAGCAGTTCTTC.

This clonotype appeared many times. This sequence joins TRBV20-1 and TRBJ2-2; D may be TRBD1 (6 bases). This CDR3 is built from 15 residues. Trimming pared 5 bases from V and 1 base from J, leaving 14 bases between. Germline V lookup: CDR1 DFQATT, CDR2 SNEGSKA (reference sequence). This chain's CDR3 is CSAPRVGQNTGELFF. CDR3 bases: TGCAGTGCTCCAAGGGTGGGACAGAACACCGGGGAGCTGTTTTTT.

This clonotype was counted at least ten times. The genes are TRBV10-2 and TRBJ2-3; tentative D call: TRBD2 (5 bases). Germline CDR1 WSHSY, CDR2 SAAADI. The CDR3 totals 16 residues. Trimming took off 0 bases at V and 0 bases at J, with 10 bases between the two ends. CDR3 amino acids: CASSESYWTSTDTQYF. In DNA form, the CDR3 reads TGCGCCAGCAGTGAGTCCTACTGGACTAGCACAGATACGCAGTATTTT.

The V and J genes are TRBV10-2 and TRBJ2-3, with TRBD2 matching over 7 bases. V was pared by 8 bases and J by 2 bases, with 7 bases of the junction left unmatched. The CDR3 sequence is 14 residues long. Germline loops: CDR1 WSHSY, CDR2 SAAADI. The CDR3 DNA follows: TGCGCCAGCTACAGCGGGAAGATCACAGATACGCAGTATTTT. This encodes CASYSGKITDTQYF.

At least ten counts were recorded for this clonotype. V and J are TRBV9 and TRBJ2-7; 8 nucleotides line up with TRBD2. Germline CDR1 reads SGDLS; CDR2 reads YYNGEE. The CDR3 has 15 amino acids. Germline trimming cut 0 bases from V and 6 bases from J; bases unmatched to any gene: 8. The CDR3 here is CASSVVGTSISEQYF. The CDR3 region has the DNA TGTGCCAGCAGCGTAGTCGGGACTAGTATTAGCGAGCAGTACTTC.

This clonotype appeared many times. This rearrangement joins TRBV6-1 to TRBJ1-5, with D unresolved. Germline loops: CDR1 MNHNS, CDR2 SASEGT. The CDR3 has 16 residues. Deletions cut 0 bases from V and 4 bases from J, with 13 bases between. CDR3 nucleotides: TGTGCCAGCAGTGAAGCACCCGGGGTGGGGAATCAGCCCCAGCATTTT. Its translation: CASSEAPGVGNQPQHF.

The chain links TRBV19 to TRBJ2-3, with a tentative D call TRBD2 (5 bases). Germline CDR1 LNHDA, CDR2 SQIVND (reference sequence). Trimming left V 8 bases short and J 0 bases short, with 12 bases between. The CDR3 extends over 14 amino acids. CDR3 DNA sequence: TGTGCCAGTGGTCGAGGGTTTAGCACAGATACGCAGTATTTT. It translates to CASGRGFSTDTQYF.

This clonotype has at least ten counts. The chain joins TRBV2 to TRBJ1-5; no clear D gene. CDR1 and CDR2 (germline): SNHLY, FYNNEI. CDR3 length: 13 residues. V was clipped by 7 bases and J by 5 bases, with 12 bases between them. The CDR3 DNA reads as TGTGCCAGCATTTCCGACGGTGATCAGCCCCAGCATTTT. The encoded protein is CASISDGDQPQHF.

This clonotype was detected many times. The J gene is TRBJ1-3, the V gene TRBV6-5; D unresolved. The V end was cut by 1 base, the J end by 0 bases, with 7 bases between. CDR3 length: 15 amino acids. Germline values: CDR1 MNHEY, CDR2 SVGAGI. The CDR3 protein is CASSYFKDSGNTIYF. The CDR3 DNA follows: TGTGCCAGCAGTTACTTCAAGGACTCTGGAAACACCATATATTTT.

This clonotype was picked up many times. The chain couples TRBV14 to TRBJ2-6, with D possibly matching TRBD1 (5 bases). CDR1 is SGHDN, CDR2 FVKESK, per germline. CDR3 length: 15 residues. V was shortened by 4 bases and J by 0 bases, with 7 bases between the two germline ends. This chain's CDR3 is CASSPGHSGANVLTF. DNA for the CDR3: TGTGCCAGCAGCCCTGGACACTCTGGGGCCAACGTCCTGACTTTC.

This clonotype was observed a few times. The rearrangement links TRBV20-1 to TRBJ1-4; unclear D gene. The CDR3 runs 15 residues. The V gene lost 5 bases and the J gene lost 4 bases, with 17 bases spanning the gap. The germline CDR1 and CDR2 sequences are DFQATT and SNEGSKA (reference sequence). In DNA, the CDR3 is TGCAGTGCTCGGGCGGACGACCTTCTTAATGAAAAACTGTTTTTT. Its protein product is CSARADDLLNEKLFF.